This T cell receptor (beta chain) was observed in a study of blood T cell repertoires in COVID-19. Study at large: Sites across the United States, Italy and Spain contributed samples from acute and convalescent COVID-19. The cDNA or gDNA used as material had been derived from T cells, B-cell-depleted T cells, or PBMCs.

Seattle researchers signed up patients amid active infection and tracked them longitudinally. CDR1 is SGHAT and CDR2 is FQNNGV in the germline V gene. The germline V and J ends were trimmed by 0 bases and 1 base, with 6 bases remaining between them. The CDR3 has 14 amino acids. In the study's own analysis: Reference gene primer amplification in the assay estimated nucleated cell counts. Profiled with immunoSEQ multiplex PCR; TCRdb holds only in-frame clones, not every one. That table furnishes V, J and clone size, whereas the DNA furnished D and trimming. The sample yields around 110,000 clones, 76% seen once.

This TCR was sampled from a man of 80 years or more with COVID-19, enrolled during active disease. Sequencing was performed on peripheral blood. The rearrangement links TRBV11-2 to TRBJ1-2; no clear D gene. CDR3: CASSLESSNYGYTF. CDR3 nucleotides: TGTGCCAGCAGCTTAGAGTCCAGTAACTATGGCTACACCTTC. The variable domain in full, with the rest retrieved from reference TRBV11-2 and TRBJ1-2, is EAGVAQSPRYKIIEKRQSVAFWCNPISGHATLYWYQQILGQGPKLLIQFQNNGVVDDSQLPKDRFSAERLKGVDSTLKIQPAKLEDSAVYLCASSLESSNYGYTFGSGTRLTVV.